The TCR beta chain under discussion was sequenced for a study of beta chain features in type 1 diabetes. The sequenced template was cDNA made from the entire isolated RNA. Sequencing used immunoSEQ multiplex PCR; TCRdb keeps in-frame clones, though not all of them. The data contain 500,000 to 650,000 clones, around an eighth of them singletons. Germline lookup yields CDR1 SNHLY and CDR2 FYNNEI. Trimming took 6 bases from V and 0 from J, leaving 12 bases between them. CDR3 length: 16 residues. Points from the study as a whole: The VDJ junctions of type 1 diabetes patients carried fewer insertions and more deletions. TCRB CDR3s were moderately but significantly shorter in Type 1 diabetes patients in all four CD4+ subsets.

As for this clone: Its antigen is not known.

The genes are TRBV2 and TRBJ2-6, with D perhaps matching TRBD1 or TRBD2 (6 bases each). The source is a man in his thirties or forties with type 1 diabetes. Source material: naive CD4+ T cells from blood. The CDR3 here is CASRGGSLSGANVLTF. The CDR3 coding sequence is TGTGCCAGCAGGGGGGGCAGCCTCTCTGGGGCCAACGTCCTGACTTTC.